One and the same sample provided the 5 T cell receptor beta chains below, sequenced in a study of regulatory T cells in long-lasting Graves disease. Regarding time point: newly diagnosed GD, antithyroid drugs for less than 3 months. PBMCs were the source of the RNA used for TCR sequencing. Combining iRepertoire HTBI primers with Arm-PCR of CDR3 regions, the authors built TCR beta libraries. TCRdb itself ran the multiplex PCR reads through MiXCR, one entry per CDR3 protein. In the table there are about 540,000 distinct CDR3 sequences, roughly 14% of which are singletons. The sample was also linked to a second study, of T cells in Graves' hyperthyroidism and ophthalmopathy.

The source material was peripheral blood mononuclear cells (PBMCs), sampled at new diagnosis, from a patient treated with antithyroid drugs. These receptors all come from a man aged 25 to 40 with Graves disease.

This clonotype was seen many times. The gene calls are TRBV7-6 and TRBJ2-1; tentative D call: TRBD1 (5 bases). Germline V gene data show CDR1 as SGHVS and CDR2 as FNYEAQ. This CDR3 comprises 14 residues. V gave up 3 bases and J gave up 6 bases, with 12 bases separating them. In DNA, the CDR3 is TGTGCCAGCAGCTTCCAGGGAAGTGGCAATGAGCAGTTCTTC. It encodes CASSFQGSGNEQFF.

This rearrangement joins TRBV20-1 to TRBJ1-2; tentatively, D is TRBD1 (5 bases). V was pared by 3 bases and J by 5 bases, with 16 bases between. There are 14 residues in the CDR3. Per germline, CDR1 DFQATT and CDR2 SNEGSKA (reference sequence). CDR3 loop: CSASSRDSVYGYTF. The CDR3 nucleotides read TGCAGTGCTAGCTCCCGGGACTCGGTATATGGCTACACCTTC.

The chain is built from TRBV30 and TRBJ2-4; D is possibly TRBD1 or TRBD2 (6 bases each). The V gene's germline CDR1 is GTSNPN and CDR2 SVGIG (reference sequence). The CDR3 length is 13 residues. V lost 7 bases to trimming and J lost 5 bases, with 15 bases between them. The CDR3 sequence is CASEGEPENIQYF. CDR3 bases: TGTGCCTCGGAGGGGGAACCGGAAAACATTCAGTACTTC.

This clonotype showed up many times. CDR3 amino acids: CASSSARSNQPQHF. CDR3 in DNA: TGTGCCAGCAGTTCTGCGCGGAGCAATCAGCCCCAGCATTTT. The J gene is TRBJ1-5, the V gene TRBV12-3 or TRBV12-4; D not certain. This CDR3 contains 14 residues. The ends were cut back, 4 bases at V and 1 base at J, with 8 bases in the middle.

This clonotype appeared many times. This chain joins TRBV3-1 and TRBJ2-2; 8 bases agree with TRBD2. This CDR3 region has 16 residues. The germline CDR1 and CDR2 sequences are LGHDT and YNNKEL (reference sequence). The V and J ends lost 1 base and 6 bases, in that order; junction bases with no gene match: 7. CDR3 amino acids: CASSQVLSGSSGELFF. Here the CDR3 DNA reads TGTGCCAGCAGCCAAGTTTTGAGCGGGAGTTCCGGGGAGCTGTTTTTT.